This TCR beta chain was recovered during a study of Ad26.COV2.S vaccination and SARS-CoV-2 variants. Study as a whole: Ad26.COV2.S shots went into the muscle once or twice, 56 days apart.

The data were produced by immunoSEQ multiplex PCR, yet TCRdb's version contains in-frame clones alone and is incomplete. The sample carries hundreds of thousands of clones, around 89% recorded once. This clone showed up just a few times. Germline V lookup: CDR1 DFQATT, CDR2 SNEGSKA (reference sequence). V was clipped by 3 bases and J by 4 bases; unmatched bases: 6. The CDR3 extends over 14 amino acids. Stated treatment: about 20 received Ad26.COV2.S at low or high dose, single or two shots; several received placebo; per-sample allocation not given. Sampling was performed 63 days after the first vaccine or placebo injection. A Boston donor was an adult aged 18-55 years.

The sequenced sample was peripheral blood, obtained in a trial of Ad26.COV2.S vaccine versus placebo. The sequence came from a person between 18 and 60 years old who received the Ad26.COV2.S COVID-19 vaccine or a placebo. V gene TRBV20-1 combines with J gene TRBJ1-1; the match to TRBD1 covers 9 bases. CDR3 coding DNA: TGCAGTGCTAGTGGACAGGGGTCTGGCACTGAAGCTTTCTTT. Translation gives CSASGQGSGTEAFF.